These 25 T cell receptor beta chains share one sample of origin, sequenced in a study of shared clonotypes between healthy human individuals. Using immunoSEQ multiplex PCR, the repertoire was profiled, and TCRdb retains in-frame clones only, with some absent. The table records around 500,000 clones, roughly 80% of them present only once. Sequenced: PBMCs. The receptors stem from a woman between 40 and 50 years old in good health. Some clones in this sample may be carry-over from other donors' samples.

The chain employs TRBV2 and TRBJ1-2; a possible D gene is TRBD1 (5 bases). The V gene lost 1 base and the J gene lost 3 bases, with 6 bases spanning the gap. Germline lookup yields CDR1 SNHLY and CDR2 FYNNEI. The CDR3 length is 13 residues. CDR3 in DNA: TGTGCCAGCAGTGAAGGACAGCACTATGGCTACACCTTC. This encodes CASSEGQHYGYTF.

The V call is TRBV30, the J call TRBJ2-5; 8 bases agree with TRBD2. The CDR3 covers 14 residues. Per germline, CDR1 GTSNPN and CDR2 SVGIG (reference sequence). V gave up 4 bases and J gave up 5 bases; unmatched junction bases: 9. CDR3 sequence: CAWNYGLAGETQYF. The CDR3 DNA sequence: TGTGCCTGGAATTATGGACTAGCCGGTGAGACCCAGTACTTC.

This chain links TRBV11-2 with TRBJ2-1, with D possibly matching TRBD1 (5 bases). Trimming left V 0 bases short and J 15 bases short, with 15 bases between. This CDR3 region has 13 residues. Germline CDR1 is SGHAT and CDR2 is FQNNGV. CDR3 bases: TGTGCCAGCAGCTTAGATCAGGGCCAGGGTCTGTTCTTC. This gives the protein CASSLDQGQGLFF.

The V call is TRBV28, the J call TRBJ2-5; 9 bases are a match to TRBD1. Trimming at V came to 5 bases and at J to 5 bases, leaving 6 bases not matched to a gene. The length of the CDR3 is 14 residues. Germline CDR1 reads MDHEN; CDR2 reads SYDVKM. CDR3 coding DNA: TGTGCCAGCAGTAACAGGGGGCGGGAGGAGACCCAGTACTTC. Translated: CASSNRGREETQYF.

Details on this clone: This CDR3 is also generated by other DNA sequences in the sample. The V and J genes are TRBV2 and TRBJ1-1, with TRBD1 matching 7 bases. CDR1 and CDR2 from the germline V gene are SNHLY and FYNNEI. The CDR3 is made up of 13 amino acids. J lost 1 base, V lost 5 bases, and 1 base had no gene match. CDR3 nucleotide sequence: TGTGCCAGCAGTAGGACAGGGAACACTGAAGCTTTCTTT. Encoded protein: CASSRTGNTEAFF.

Here the CDR3 DNA reads TGTGCCAGCAGTTGGGGACTAGCGGGAACTACCTACAATGAGCAGTTCTTC. Translation: CASSWGLAGTTYNEQFF. V and J are TRBV27 and TRBJ2-1; TRBD2 aligns across 13 bases. The CDR3 contains 17 residues. Germline V lookup: CDR1 MNHEY, CDR2 SMNVEV (reference sequence). J lost 2 bases, V lost 4 bases, and 5 bases had no gene match.

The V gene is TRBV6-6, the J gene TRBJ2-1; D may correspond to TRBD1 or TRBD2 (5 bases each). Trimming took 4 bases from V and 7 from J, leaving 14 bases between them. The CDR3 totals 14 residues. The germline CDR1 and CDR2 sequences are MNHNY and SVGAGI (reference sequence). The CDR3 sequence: CASSSQLGVNEQFF. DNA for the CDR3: TGTGCCAGCAGTTCCCAACTGGGGGTGAATGAGCAGTTCTTC.

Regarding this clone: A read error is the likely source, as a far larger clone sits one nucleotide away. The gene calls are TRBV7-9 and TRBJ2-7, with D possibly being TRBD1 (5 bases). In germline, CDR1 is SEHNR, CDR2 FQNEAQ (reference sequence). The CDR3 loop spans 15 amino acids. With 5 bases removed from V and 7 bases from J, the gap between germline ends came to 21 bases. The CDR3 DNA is TGTGCCAGCAGCCACACCTTGTCCAGGGCAAGGGAGCAGTACTTC. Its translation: CASSHTLSRAREQYF.

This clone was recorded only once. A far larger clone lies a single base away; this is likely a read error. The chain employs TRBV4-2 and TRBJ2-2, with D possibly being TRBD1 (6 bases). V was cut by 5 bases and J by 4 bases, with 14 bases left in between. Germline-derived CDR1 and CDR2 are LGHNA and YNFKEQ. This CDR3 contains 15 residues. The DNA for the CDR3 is TGTGCCAGCAGCGCATCAGGACAGAGCACCGGGGAGCTGTTTTTT. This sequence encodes CASSASGQSTGELFF.

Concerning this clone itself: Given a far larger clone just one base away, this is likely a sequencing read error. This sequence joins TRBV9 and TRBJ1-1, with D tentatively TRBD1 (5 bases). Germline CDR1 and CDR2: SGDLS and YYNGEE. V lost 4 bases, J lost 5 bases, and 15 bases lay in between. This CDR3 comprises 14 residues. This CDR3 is CASSQRQGGTEAFF. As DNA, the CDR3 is TGTGCCAGCAGCCAGCGCCAGGGTGGAACTGAAGCTTTCTTT.

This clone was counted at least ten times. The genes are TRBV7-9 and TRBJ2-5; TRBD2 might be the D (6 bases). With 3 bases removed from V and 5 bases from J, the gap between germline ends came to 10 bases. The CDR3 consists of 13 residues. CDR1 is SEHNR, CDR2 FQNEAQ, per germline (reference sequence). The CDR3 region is CASSLTGGETQYF. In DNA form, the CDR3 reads TGTGCCAGCAGCTTGACTGGGGGGGAGACCCAGTACTTC.

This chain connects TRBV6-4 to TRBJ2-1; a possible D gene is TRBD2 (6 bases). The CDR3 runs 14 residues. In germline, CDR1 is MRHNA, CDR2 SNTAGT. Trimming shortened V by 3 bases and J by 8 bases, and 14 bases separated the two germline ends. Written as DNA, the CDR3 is TGTGCCAGCAGTGAGGGCGGTGGGGAGGATGAGCAGTTCTTC. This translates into CASSEGGGEDEQFF.

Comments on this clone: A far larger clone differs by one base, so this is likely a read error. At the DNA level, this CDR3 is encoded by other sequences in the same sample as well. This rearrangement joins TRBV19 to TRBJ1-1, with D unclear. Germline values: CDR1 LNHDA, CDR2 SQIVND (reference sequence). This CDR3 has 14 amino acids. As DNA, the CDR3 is TGTGCTAGTTGGCCGGGTTGGGTGAACACTGAAGCTTTCTTT. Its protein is CASWPGWVNTEAFF.

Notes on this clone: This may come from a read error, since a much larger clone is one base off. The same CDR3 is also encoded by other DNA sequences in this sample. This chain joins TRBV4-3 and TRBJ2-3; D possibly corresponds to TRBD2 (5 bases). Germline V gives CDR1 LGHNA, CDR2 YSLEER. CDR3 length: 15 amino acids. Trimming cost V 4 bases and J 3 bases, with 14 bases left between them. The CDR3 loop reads CASSRGGPSTDTQYF. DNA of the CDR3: TGCGCCAGCAGCCGCGGAGGCCCTAGTACAGATACGCAGTATTTT.

CDR3 DNA: TGCGCCAGCAGCTTGGGGGCCGGACAGGGGAGAGATACGCAGTATTTT. This sequence encodes CASSLGAGQGRDTQYF. The chain recombines TRBV5-1 with TRBJ2-3; the match to TRBD1 covers 9 bases. Germline V gene sequence: CDR1 SGHRS, CDR2 YFSETQ. V dropped 0 bases and J dropped 5; count of bases not matched to a gene: 7. The CDR3 runs to 16 residues.

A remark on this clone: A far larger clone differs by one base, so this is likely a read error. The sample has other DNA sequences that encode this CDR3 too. The CDR3 coding sequence is TGTGCCAGTAGCTGGGCGGGAGTCCCGGATACGCAGTATTTT. Translated: CASSWAGVPDTQYF. This chain links TRBV5-6 with TRBJ2-3; 7 nucleotides align to TRBD2. The CDR3 covers 14 residues. Germline V gene sequence: CDR1 SGHDT, CDR2 YYEEEE. Filled out from reference TRBV5-6 and TRBJ2-3, the complete variable domain reads DAGVTQSPTHLIKTRGQQVTLRCSPKSGHDTVSWYQQALGQGPQFIFQYYEEEERQRGNFPDRFSGHQFPNYSSELNVNALLLGDSALYLCASSWAGVPDTQYFGPGTRLTVL.

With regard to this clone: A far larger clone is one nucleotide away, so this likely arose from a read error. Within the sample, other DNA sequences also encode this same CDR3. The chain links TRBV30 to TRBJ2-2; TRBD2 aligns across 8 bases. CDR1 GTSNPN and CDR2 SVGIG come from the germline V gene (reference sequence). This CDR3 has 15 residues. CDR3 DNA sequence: TGCGCCTGGAGTCCGGGACTAGCGAACACCGGGGAGCTGTTTTTT. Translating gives CAWSPGLANTGELFF.

The CDR3, as DNA: TGTGCCAGCAGGTGGACTAGCGGGAGATACGAGCAGTACTTC. Translating gives CASRWTSGRYEQYF. The rearrangement joins TRBV6-1 to TRBJ2-7; 13 positions match TRBD2. J was trimmed by 4 bases and V by 6 bases; bases with no gene match: 3. There are 14 residues in the CDR3. The germline gives CDR1 MNHNS, CDR2 SASEGT.

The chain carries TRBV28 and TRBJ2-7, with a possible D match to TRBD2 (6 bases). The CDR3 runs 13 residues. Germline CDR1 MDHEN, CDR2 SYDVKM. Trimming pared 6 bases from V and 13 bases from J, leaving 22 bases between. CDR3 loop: CASSKHQSWGEYF. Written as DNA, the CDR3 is TGTGCCAGCAGCAAGCACCAATCCTGGGGGGAATACTTC.

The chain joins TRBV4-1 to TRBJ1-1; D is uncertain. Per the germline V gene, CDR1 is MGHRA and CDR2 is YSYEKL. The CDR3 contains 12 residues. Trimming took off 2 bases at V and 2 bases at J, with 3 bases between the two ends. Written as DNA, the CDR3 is TGCGCCAGCAGCCAAATAAACACTGAAGCTTTCTTT. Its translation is CASSQINTEAFF.

The CDR3 spells CASKGLHGDMQGYTF. The CDR3 DNA sequence: TGTGCCAGCAAGGGTCTGCATGGGGACATGCAGGGCTACACCTTC. This chain uses TRBV6-1 with TRBJ1-2; D possibly corresponds to TRBD1 (6 bases). The CDR3 covers 15 residues. V was shortened by 7 bases and J by 8 bases, with 23 bases between the two germline ends. Germline CDR1 reads MNHNS; CDR2 reads SASEGT.

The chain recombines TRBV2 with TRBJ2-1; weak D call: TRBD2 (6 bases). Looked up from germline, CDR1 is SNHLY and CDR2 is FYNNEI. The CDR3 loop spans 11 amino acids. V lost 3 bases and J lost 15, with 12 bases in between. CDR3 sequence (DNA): TGTGCCAGCAGTGAGGTACTAGCCTGGTTCTTC. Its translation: CASSEVLAWFF.

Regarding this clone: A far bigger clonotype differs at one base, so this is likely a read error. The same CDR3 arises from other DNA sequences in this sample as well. The CDR3 reads CASSFGGIQPQHF. The CDR3 nucleotides read TGTGCAAGCAGTTTCGGGGGGATTCAGCCCCAGCATTTT. The J gene is TRBJ1-5, the V gene TRBV28, with D perhaps matching TRBD1 (5 bases). Germline assignment: CDR1 MDHEN and CDR2 SYDVKM. This CDR3 has 13 amino acids.

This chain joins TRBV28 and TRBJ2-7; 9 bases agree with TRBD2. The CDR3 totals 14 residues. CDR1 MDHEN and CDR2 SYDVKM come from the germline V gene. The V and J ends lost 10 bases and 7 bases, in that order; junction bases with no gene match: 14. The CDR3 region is CATGGLAGPGEQYF. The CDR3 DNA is TGTGCCACGGGGGGCCTAGCGGGGCCGGGTGAGCAGTACTTC. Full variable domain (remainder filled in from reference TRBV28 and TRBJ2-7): DVKVTQSSRYLVKRTGEKVFLECVQDMDHENMFWYRQDPGLGLRLIYFSYDVKMKEKGDIPEGYSVSREKKERFSLILESASTNQTSMYLCATGGLAGPGEQYFGPGTRLTVT.

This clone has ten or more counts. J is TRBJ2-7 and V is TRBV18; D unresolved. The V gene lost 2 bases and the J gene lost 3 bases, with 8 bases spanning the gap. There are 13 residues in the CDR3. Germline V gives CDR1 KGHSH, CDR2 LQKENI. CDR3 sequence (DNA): TGTGCCAGCTCACCAAATTCGGACTACGAGCAGTACTTC. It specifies CASSPNSDYEQYF.